The rows below give T cell receptor beta chains drawn from one sample of a study of cytomegalovirus exposure and HLA in healthy donors. Sequencing was performed with immunoSEQ multiplex PCR; in TCRdb, only in-frame clones are kept and a portion is missing. The sample has some 80,000 clones, approximately 80% seen once. Sequenced: PBMCs. The receptors originated from a man aged 35 to 55 in good health and CMV-seronegative. CDR3s include the opening cysteine and the closing phenylalanine or tryptophan. The D gene is left open where the match is weak. Size values are once, few and many counts, or a class for expanded clones, and some rows have none.

.,.,TRBV30,TRBJ2-5,CAWSPLRETQYF,TGTGCCTGGAGTCCCCTACGGGAGACCCAGTACTTC
.,TRBD1,TRBV6-1,TRBJ1-3,CASSGRQGAPGNTIYF,TGTGCCAGCAGTGGCAGACAGGGGGCACCTGGAAACACCATATATTTT
.,TRBD1,TRBV11-2,TRBJ2-1,CASSRQGGSYNEQFF,TGTGCCAGCAGCCGACAGGGGGGTTCCTACAATGAGCAGTTCTTC
.,.,TRBV9,TRBJ1-5,CASSPGLGNNQPQHF,TGTGCCAGCAGCCCAGGACTGGGAAACAATCAGCCCCAGCATTTT
.,.,TRBV10-3,TRBJ1-5,CAITTGPDQPQHF,TGTGCCATCACAACCGGTCCCGATCAGCCCCAGCATTTT
.,.,TRBV30,TRBJ1-1,CAWRGDTYTEAFF,TGTGCCTGGCGTGGAGACACGTACACTGAAGCTTTCTTT
once,TRBD1,TRBV27,TRBJ1-6,CATATGVSSPLHF,TGTGCCACCGCGACAGGGGTGAGTTCACCCCTCCACTTT
.,.,TRBV11-2,TRBJ1-2,CASSLVGPRVEGYTF,TGTGCCAGCAGCTTAGTCGGACCCAGGGTGGAAGGCTACACCTTC
.,.,TRBV7-9,TRBJ2-5,CASSLAGGQETQYF,TGTGCCAGCAGCTTAGCAGGGGGCCAAGAGACCCAGTACTTC
.,TRBD1,TRBV2,TRBJ1-6,CASEGQGNSPLHF,TGTGCCAGCGAGGGACAGGGTAATTCACCCCTCCACTTT
.,TRBD1,TRBV19,TRBJ2-7,CASSTAGGGYEQYF,TGTGCCAGTAGTACCGCAGGGGGTGGGTACGAGCAGTACTTC
.,TRBD1,TRBV28,TRBJ1-2,CASSPDRRQGYGYTF,TGTGCCAGCAGTCCGGACAGGCGGCAGGGCTATGGCTACACCTTC
.,TRBD1,TRBV5-4,TRBJ2-5,CASSHHGTGDNQETQYF,TGTGCCAGCAGCCACCATGGGACAGGGGATAACCAAGAGACCCAGTACTTC
.,.,TRBV29-1,TRBJ1-1,CSVPRGNTEAFF,TGCAGCGTTCCCAGAGGGAACACTGAAGCTTTCTTT
once,TRBD1,TRBV2,TRBJ1-2,CASSEGTGGYGYTF,TGTGCCAGCAGTGAAGGGACAGGCGGCTATGGCTACACCTTC
.,.,TRBV23-1,TRBJ2-6,CASSQSSRGSYGANVLTF,TGCGCCAGCAGTCAATCCTCTAGGGGAAGCTATGGGGCCAACGTCCTGACTTTC
.,.,TRBV6-5,TRBJ1-5,CASSYKWDNNQPRHF,TGTGCCAGCAGTTACAAATGGGACAACAATCAGCCCCGGCATTTT
.,TRBD1,TRBV27,TRBJ1-1,CASGRQGLNTEAFF,TGTGCCAGCGGAAGACAGGGCTTGAACACTGAAGCTTTCTTT
few,.,TRBV9,TRBJ1-2,CASSGTVTYGYTF,TGTGCCAGCAGCGGGACAGTCACCTATGGCTACACCTTC
.,TRBD1,TRBV18,TRBJ2-1,CASSQGQGVYNEQFF,TGTGCCAGCTCGCAAGGACAGGGAGTGTACAATGAGCAGTTCTTC
.,TRBD2,TRBV19,TRBJ2-3,CASSPTSGAPPSSTDTQYF,TGTGCCAGTAGCCCGACTAGCGGGGCACCACCATCTAGCACAGATACGCAGTATTTT
.,TRBD1,TRBV23-1,TRBJ1-5,CASSQMEKTGTFQPQHF,TGCGCCAGCAGTCAAATGGAGAAGACAGGGACCTTCCAGCCCCAGCATTTT
few,TRBD1,TRBV5-1,TRBJ1-3,CASSEGAVGNTIYF,TGCGCCAGCAGCGAGGGGGCGGTAGGAAACACCATATATTTT
.,.,TRBV27,TRBJ1-1,CASSLNPGTSEAFF,TGTGCCAGCAGCCTAAATCCCGGGACATCCGAAGCTTTCTTT
.,.,TRBV2,TRBJ2-3,CASGRIRTSTDTQYF,TGTGCCAGCGGGCGCATCCGAACTAGCACAGATACGCAGTATTTT
.,.,TRBV4-3,TRBJ1-2,CASSARGYGYTF,TGCGCCAGCAGCGCTAGGGGATATGGCTACACCTTC
.,TRBD1,TRBV5-6,TRBJ1-2,CASSLVYLGDRNYGYTF,TGTGCCAGCAGCTTGGTTTACTTGGGGGACAGGAACTATGGCTACACCTTC
once,TRBD1,TRBV5-4,TRBJ1-2,CASSSDRGQGGYTF,TGTGCCAGCAGCTCGGACAGGGGGCAGGGCGGCTACACCTTC
.,.,TRBV18,TRBJ1-5,CASSPEGNQPQHF,TGTGCCAGCTCACCGGAGGGCAATCAGCCCCAGCATTTT
.,.,TRBV27,TRBJ1-5,CASSQQGDQPQHF,TGTGCCAGCAGTCAGCAGGGCGATCAGCCCCAGCATTTT
.,TRBD1,TRBV6-1,TRBJ2-7,CASSGSGTGVYEQYF,TGTGCCAGCAGTGGCTCCGGGACAGGGGTTTACGAGCAGTACTTC
.,.,TRBV7-9,TRBJ1-6,CASRYLDLRSPLHF,TGTGCCAGCAGGTACCTGGACTTAAGGTCACCCCTCCACTTT
.,TRBD1,TRBV30,TRBJ1-2,CAWSLGTGGQANYGYTF,TGTGCCTGGAGTTTAGGGACAGGGGGCCAAGCTAACTATGGCTACACCTTC
once,TRBD1,TRBV6-5,TRBJ2-5,CAISRDRGGETQYF,TGTGCCATTTCCCGGGACAGGGGAGGAGAGACCCAGTACTTC
.,.,TRBV12-5,TRBJ2-3,CASGLVGGDTQYF,TGTGCTAGTGGTTTGGTGGGCGGGGATACGCAGTATTTT
.,TRBD1,TRBV7-2,TRBJ2-4,CASGKIRDRGPKNIQYF,TGTGCCAGCGGAAAAATAAGGGACAGGGGTCCCAAAAACATTCAGTACTTC
.,TRBD1,TRBV27,TRBJ2-7,CASSLSPPDRGIYEQYF,TGTGCCAGCAGTTTATCCCCCCCCGACAGGGGAATTTACGAGCAGTACTTC
.,.,TRBV10-3,TRBJ1-1,CATEQNLNTEAFF,TGTGCCACCGAACAGAATTTGAACACTGAAGCTTTCTTT
.,TRBD2,TRBV7-2,TRBJ2-5,CASTELAGGKTYQETQYF,TGTGCCAGCACCGAACTAGCGGGGGGGAAGACGTACCAAGAGACCCAGTACTTC
.,TRBD1,TRBV19,TRBJ2-7,CASSMGPGQGGSYEQYF,TGTGCCAGTAGTATGGGGCCGGGACAGGGTGGATCCTACGAGCAGTACTTC
.,.,TRBV18,TRBJ1-1,CASSKSDGRDTEAFF,TGTGCCAGCTCAAAATCGGACGGGAGAGACACTGAAGCTTTCTTT
.,.,TRBV7-9,TRBJ1-2,CASSLVSRLYGYTF,TGTGCCAGCAGCTTAGTTAGCAGACTCTATGGCTACACCTTC
.,.,TRBV29-1,TRBJ1-5,CSVGGGEHSNQPQHF,TGCAGCGTTGGAGGGGGAGAGCATAGCAATCAGCCCCAGCATTTT
.,.,TRBV7-8,TRBJ1-2,CASSPLDRLYGYTF,TGTGCCAGCAGCCCCCTGGACAGACTATATGGCTACACCTTC
once,.,TRBV30,TRBJ2-7,CASDRPYEQYF,TGTGCCTCCGACAGACCCTACGAGCAGTACTTC
.,TRBD1,TRBV23-1,TRBJ2-1,CASSQSVGQGPFF,TGCGCCAGCAGTCAATCGGTGGGACAGGGACCTTTCTTC
.,TRBD2,TRBV10-3,TRBJ2-5,CAISPSLAGGETQYF,TGTGCCATCAGTCCCTCCCTAGCGGGGGGGGAGACCCAGTACTTC
.,TRBD1,TRBV5-1,TRBJ1-5,CASSGTGGEGQPQHF,TGCGCCAGCAGCGGAACAGGGGGCGAAGGTCAGCCCCAGCATTTT
.,TRBD1,TRBV28,TRBJ2-3,CASRVGTGADTDTQYF,TGTGCCAGCAGAGTAGGGACAGGGGCTGACACAGATACGCAGTATTTT
.,.,TRBV10-3,TRBJ2-5,CATGGSETQYF,TGTGCCACCGGAGGCTCGGAGACCCAGTACTTC
once,TRBD1,TRBV7-3,TRBJ1-2,CASSIATGQGAEGYTF,TGTGCCAGCAGCATCGCGACGGGACAGGGGGCTGAGGGCTACACCTTC
.,.,TRBV5-4,TRBJ1-3,CASSSGGPGNTIYF,TGTGCCAGCTCTTCGGGGGGCCCTGGAAACACCATATATTTT